This passage covers 3 T cell receptor beta chains from one sample sequenced in a study of PD-1 blockade in classical Hodgkin lymphoma (dated by TCRdb to 2020 to 2022). Interpreted using the paper, the time point label stands for: newly diagnosed, previously untreated cHL patient sample. A Miltenyi CD4+ T cell isolation kit was used for magnetic negative selection to purify CD4+ T cells from thawed PBMCs. The library relied on the immunoSEQ multiplex PCR assay. What TCRdb holds here is the immuneACCESS table cut down to in-frame rearrangements. Part of the clones is not present; checked against another copy, under half of the missing clones reflect an unresolved V gene, and the others are unexplained. The sample includes some 30,000 clones, with less than 90% observed a single time. Together, the top ten hold 1.2% of the sample. The specimen sequenced was CD4+ T cells from blood. These receptors were taken from a human donor with classical Hodgkin lymphoma.

This sequence joins TRBV4-1 and TRBJ1-3, with 8 positions matching TRBD1. Trimming removed 3 bases from V and 0 bases from J; junction bases left unmatched: 1. The CDR3 length is 15 residues. Germline V lookup: CDR1 MGHRA, CDR2 YSYEKL. The DNA of the CDR3 is TGCGCCAGCAGCCAGGACAGGGCCTCTGGAAACACCATATATTTT. Translated: CASSQDRASGNTIYF.

This sequence joins TRBV5-4 and TRBJ2-2; no clear D. The CDR3 runs to 17 residues. The V gene lost 1 base and the J gene lost 1 base, with 14 bases spanning the gap. Looked up from germline, CDR1 is SGHNT and CDR2 is YYREEE (reference sequence). DNA of the CDR3: TGTGCCAGCAGCTTGCAGAAGGGCTGGGGGAACACCGGGGAGCTGTTTTTT. Translating gives CASSLQKGWGNTGELFF.

The genes are TRBV29-1 and TRBJ1-1; D gene unclear. The CDR3 sequence is 11 residues long. Germline V gene data show CDR1 as SQVTM and CDR2 as ANQGSEA. V gave up 4 bases and J gave up 7 bases, with 10 bases separating them. In DNA, the CDR3 is TGCAGCGTTGGGGGAGGTGGTGAAGCTTTCTTT. This translates into CSVGGGGEAFF.